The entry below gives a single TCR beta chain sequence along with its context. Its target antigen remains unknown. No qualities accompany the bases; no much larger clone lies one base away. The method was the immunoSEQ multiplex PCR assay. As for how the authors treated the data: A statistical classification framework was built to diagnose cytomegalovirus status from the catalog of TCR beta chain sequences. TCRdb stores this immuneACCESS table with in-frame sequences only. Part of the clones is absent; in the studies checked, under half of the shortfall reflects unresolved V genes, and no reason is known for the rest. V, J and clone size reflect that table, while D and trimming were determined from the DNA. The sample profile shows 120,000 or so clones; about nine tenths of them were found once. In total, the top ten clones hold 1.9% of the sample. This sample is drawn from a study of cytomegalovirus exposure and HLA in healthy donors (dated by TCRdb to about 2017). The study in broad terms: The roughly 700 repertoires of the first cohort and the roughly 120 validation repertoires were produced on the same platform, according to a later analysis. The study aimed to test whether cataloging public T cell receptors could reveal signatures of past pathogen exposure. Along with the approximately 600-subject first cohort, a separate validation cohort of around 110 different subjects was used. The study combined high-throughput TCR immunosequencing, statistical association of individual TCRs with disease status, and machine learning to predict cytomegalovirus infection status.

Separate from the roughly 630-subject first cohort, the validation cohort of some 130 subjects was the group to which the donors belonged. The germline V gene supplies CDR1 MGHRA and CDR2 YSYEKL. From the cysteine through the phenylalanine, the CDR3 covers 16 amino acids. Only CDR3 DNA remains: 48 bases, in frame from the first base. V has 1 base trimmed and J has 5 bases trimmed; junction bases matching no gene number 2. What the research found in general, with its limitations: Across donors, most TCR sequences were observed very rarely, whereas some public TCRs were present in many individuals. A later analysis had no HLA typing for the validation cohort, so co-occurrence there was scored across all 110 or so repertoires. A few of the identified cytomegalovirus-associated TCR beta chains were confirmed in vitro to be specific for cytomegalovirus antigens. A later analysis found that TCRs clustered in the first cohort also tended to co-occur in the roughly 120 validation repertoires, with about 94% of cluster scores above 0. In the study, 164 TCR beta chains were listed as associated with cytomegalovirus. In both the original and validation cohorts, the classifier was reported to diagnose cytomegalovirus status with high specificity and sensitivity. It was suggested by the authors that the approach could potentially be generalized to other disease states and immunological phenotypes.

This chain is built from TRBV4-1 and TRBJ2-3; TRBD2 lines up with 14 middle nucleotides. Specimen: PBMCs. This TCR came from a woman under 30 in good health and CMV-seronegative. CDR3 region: CASSQGLAGGQDTQYF. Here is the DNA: TGCGCCAGCAGCCAAGGACTAGCGGGGGGGCAAGATACGCAGTATTTT.